Given below is one TCR beta chain in context. This record comes from a study of shared clonotypes between healthy human individuals. The method was immunoSEQ multiplex PCR; TCRdb's version includes in-frame clones alone and lacks a portion of them. The table lists 550,000 to 850,000 clones, less than 85% of them singletons. The CDR3 covers 12 residues. Germline V gene sequence: CDR1 SGHRS, CDR2 YFSETQ. V lost 3 bases and J 0 bases, leaving 4 bases between the germline ends. This sequence originates from a woman aged 25 to 39 in good health. The rearrangement links TRBV5-1 to TRBJ2-7, with D uncertain. Sequencing was performed on memory CD4+ T cells sorted from blood. Subset defined: CD45RA-negative fraction. The CDR3, as DNA: TGCGCCAGCAGCTATGACTCCTACGAGCAGTACTTC. Translating gives CASSYDSYEQYF.